The 27 T cell receptor beta chains in this list originate from one sample, sequenced in a study of blood T cell repertoires in COVID-19. TCRdb keeps only in-frame clones here, not all; method: immunoSEQ multiplex PCR. The sample lists some 190,000 clones; over 75% were seen once. Input material: PBMCs or T cells enriched from blood (not recorded which). These TCRs come from a man aged 25 to 40 with acute COVID-19.

This clone has only a few counts. V usage is TRBV2 and J usage is TRBJ1-2, with TRBD1 matching over 9 bases. V trimming: 6 bases; J trimming: 4 bases; junction bases outside the gene matches: 3. The CDR3 contains 13 residues. The germline CDR1 and CDR2 sequences are SNHLY and FYNNEI. In DNA form, the CDR3 reads TGTGCCAGCAGCCAGACAGGGGGCTATGGCTACACCTTC. Its translation: CASSQTGGYGYTF.

Only a few counts were recorded for this clone. The chain carries TRBV6-5 and TRBJ2-7; TRBD1 might be the D (6 bases). V dropped 5 bases and J dropped 2 bases, with 10 bases sitting between them. Germline CDR1 and CDR2: MNHEY and SVGAGI. This CDR3 region has 13 residues. This CDR3 is CASSTGTPYEQYF. The CDR3 region has the DNA TGTGCCAGCAGTACCGGGACACCCTACGAGCAGTACTTC.

This sequence joins TRBV2 and TRBJ1-5; D remains ambiguous. The germline V gene encodes CDR1 SNHLY and CDR2 FYNNEI. CDR3 size: 16 residues. The germline V and J ends were trimmed by 2 bases and 3 bases, with 14 bases remaining between them. Here the CDR3 reads CASSEWEREYNQPQHF. CDR3 nucleotides: TGTGCCAGCAGTGAATGGGAGAGGGAATACAATCAGCCCCAGCATTTT.

This chain connects TRBV11-2 to TRBJ1-6; D gene ambiguous. Germline V gene lookup returns CDR1 SGHAT and CDR2 FQNNGV. CDR3 size: 14 residues. Deletions cut 6 bases from V and 10 bases from J, with 16 bases between. The CDR3, as DNA: TGTGCCAGCAGGGAGGGAAGAATGGCATCACCCCTCCACTTT. Its protein is CASREGRMASPLHF.

The chain joins TRBV6-5 to TRBJ1-1, with D maybe TRBD1 (5 bases). The V end was cut by 8 bases, the J end by 0 bases, with 7 bases between. CDR1 and CDR2 from the germline V gene are MNHEY and SVGAGI. The CDR3 has 12 residues. The CDR3 reads CASGRVNTEAFF. The DNA for the CDR3 is TGTGCCAGCGGCAGGGTGAACACTGAAGCTTTCTTT.

This chain uses TRBV19 with TRBJ1-3; TRBD1 aligns across 8 bases. The trim removed 10 bases at V and 4 bases at J, leaving 9 bases unmatched. Per the germline V gene, CDR1 is LNHDA and CDR2 is SQIVND (reference sequence). This CDR3 is built from 14 residues. DNA for the CDR3: TGTGCCACGTCTGGACAGGGTCGAGGAAACACCATATATTTT. Residues: CATSGQGRGNTIYF.

This clone was counted at least ten times. This rearrangement joins TRBV29-1 to TRBJ2-3; 9 bases line up with TRBD2. The trim removed 0 bases at V and 8 bases at J, leaving 12 bases unmatched. The CDR3 extends over 16 amino acids. Germline-derived CDR1 and CDR2 are SQVTM and ANQGSEA. The CDR3 loop is CSVEDPSSGVSATQYF. The CDR3 region has the DNA TGCAGCGTTGAAGACCCGTCTAGCGGGGTCTCTGCTACGCAGTATTTT.

The chain links TRBV3-1 (or the pseudogene TRBV3-2) to TRBJ2-1, with 14 bases aligning to TRBD2. The CDR3 is 15 residues long. Germline V CDR1 and CDR2: LGHDT, YNNKEL (reference sequence). Germline trimming cut 1 base from V and 12 bases from J; bases unmatched to any gene: 5. The CDR3 protein is CASSQAGLAGAGQFF. CDR3 DNA sequence: TGTGCCAGCAGCCAAGCGGGACTAGCGGGGGCCGGGCAGTTCTTC.

The J gene is TRBJ2-2, the V gene TRBV7-3, with 7 nucleotides matching TRBD1. V gave up 5 bases and J gave up 5 bases; unmatched junction bases: 5. This CDR3 is 14 amino acids long. Germline values: CDR1 SGHTA, CDR2 FQGTGA. The CDR3 sequence: CASSREGATGELFF. The CDR3 DNA sequence: TGTGCCAGCAGCCGAGAGGGGGCGACCGGGGAGCTGTTTTTT.

The chain has TRBV30 and TRBJ1-3; D is perhaps TRBD1 (5 bases). Trimming took 3 bases from V and 4 from J, leaving 10 bases between them. Germline CDR1 and CDR2: GTSNPN and SVGIG (reference sequence). CDR3 length: 13 residues. The DNA of the CDR3 is TGTGCCTGGAGCGATCACAGGGGAAACACCATATATTTT. This sequence encodes CAWSDHRGNTIYF.

The rearrangement links TRBV6-6 to TRBJ1-4, with 10 bases aligning to TRBD1. J lost 6 bases, V lost 6 bases, and 7 bases had no gene match. Germline V gene lookup returns CDR1 MNHNY and CDR2 SVGAGI (reference sequence). The CDR3 has 15 amino acids. CDR3 region: CASSDRGLRDEKLFF. CDR3 in DNA: TGTGCCAGCAGCGACAGGGGGCTTAGGGATGAAAAACTGTTTTTT.

This rearrangement joins TRBV27 to TRBJ2-7; no clear D. The germline V gene encodes CDR1 MNHEY and CDR2 SMNVEV (reference sequence). The CDR3 is made up of 15 amino acids. Trimming shortened V by 2 bases and J by 1 base, and 12 bases separated the two germline ends. CDR3 DNA: TGTGCCAGCAGTTTACAACACCTCCCTTCCTACGAGCAGTACTTC. Translating gives CASSLQHLPSYEQYF.

The chain has TRBV7-2 and TRBJ2-5; 11 bases map to TRBD2. V lost 4 bases and J lost 4; bases outside the gene matches: 8. CDR3 size: 16 residues. CDR1 is SGHTA and CDR2 is FQGNSA in the germline V gene. CDR3 in amino acids: CASSSYTSGGRETQYF. The CDR3 DNA sequence: TGTGCCAGCAGCTCTTACACTAGCGGGGGACGAGAGACCCAGTACTTC. The full variable domain, with the rest looked up from reference TRBV7-2 and TRBJ2-5, is GAGVSQSPSNKVTEKGKDVELRCDPISGHTALYWYRQSLGQGLEFLIYFQGNSAPDKSGLPSDRFSAERTGGSVSTLTIQRTQQEDSAVYLCASSSYTSGGRETQYFGPGTRLLVL.

V gene TRBV10-2 combines with J gene TRBJ2-7; a weak D match, TRBD1 (5 bases). Germline lookup yields CDR1 WSHSY and CDR2 SAAADI. The CDR3 spans 13 residues. V lost 3 bases to trimming and J lost 2 bases, with 8 bases between them. As DNA, the CDR3 is TGCGCCAGCAGTGAAAAGGGGACCTACGAGCAGTACTTC. Residues: CASSEKGTYEQYF.

The chain uses TRBV7-3 and TRBJ1-2; a possible D gene is TRBD1 (5 bases). CDR3 size: 14 residues. Trimming took 0 bases from V and 8 from J, leaving 13 bases between them. CDR1 and CDR2 from the germline V gene are SGHTA and FQGTGA. CDR3: CASSLTSAGQGYTF. Written as DNA, the CDR3 is TGTGCCAGCAGCTTAACGTCGGCAGGGCAAGGCTACACCTTC.

The rearrangement links TRBV9 to TRBJ1-3, with TRBD1 as a possible D gene (6 bases). The CDR3 runs 16 residues. Between the trimmed V and J ends, which lost 3 bases and 0 bases, there was a span of 13 bases. Germline V gene data show CDR1 as SGDLS and CDR2 as YYNGEE. CDR3 protein: CASSGAGQNSGNTIYF. CDR3 coding DNA: TGTGCCAGCAGCGGAGCCGGACAGAACTCTGGAAACACCATATATTTT.

The V gene is TRBV2, the J gene TRBJ2-2, with a possible D match to TRBD1 (5 bases). This CDR3 comprises 15 residues. V was shortened by 4 bases and J by 2 bases, with 11 bases between the two germline ends. The germline V gene encodes CDR1 SNHLY and CDR2 FYNNEI. The CDR3 DNA reads TGTGCCAGCAGTGCGAGTAGGGGAAACACCGGGGAGCTGTTTTTT. This codes for CASSASRGNTGELFF.

Details on this clone: Possible read error: a much larger clone is one base away. The chain has TRBV9 and TRBJ2-5, with 14 positions matching TRBD2. The CDR3 runs 15 residues. Trimming removed 2 bases from V and 3 bases from J; junction bases left unmatched: 0. CDR1 is SGDLS, CDR2 YYNGEE, per germline. The CDR3 DNA is TGTGCCAGCAGCGTGGGACTAGCGGGGGAAGAGACCCAGTACTTC. It is translated as CASSVGLAGEETQYF.

This clone appeared a few times. The J gene is TRBJ1-2, the V gene TRBV11-2; no clear D gene. Germline loops: CDR1 SGHAT, CDR2 FQNNGV. The V gene lost 4 bases and the J gene lost 8 bases, with 26 bases spanning the gap. The CDR3 has 17 amino acids. The CDR3 DNA reads as TGTGCCAGCAGCTCACATACTACGGCCCCCCAAATTAAAGGCTACACCTTC. Translating gives CASSSHTTAPQIKGYTF.

J is TRBJ2-5 and V is TRBV7-6; 9 bases agree with TRBD2. CDR3 length equals 16 residues. Germline V lookup: CDR1 SGHVS, CDR2 FNYEAQ. V was pared by 3 bases and J by 5 bases, with 10 bases of the junction left unmatched. The CDR3 here is CASSFDSGGRQETQYF. The CDR3 bases are TGTGCCAGCAGCTTTGATAGCGGGGGCCGTCAGGAGACCCAGTACTTC.

The CDR3 spells CASSLAGGNQETQYF. CDR3 coding DNA: TGTGCCAGCAGCTTAGCGGGGGGTAACCAAGAGACCCAGTACTTC. This chain joins TRBV7-3 and TRBJ2-5; 8 bases match TRBD2. V was clipped by 2 bases and J by 0 bases; unmatched bases: 2. The CDR3 has 15 amino acids. In germline, CDR1 is SGHTA, CDR2 FQGTGA.

This chain joins TRBV4-1 and TRBJ1-2, with TRBD1 matching 11 bases. Germline CDR1 is MGHRA and CDR2 is YSYEKL. The CDR3 loop spans 16 amino acids. The V and J ends lost 4 bases and 5 bases, in that order; junction bases with no gene match: 9. The CDR3: CASSRAGQGDPYGYTF. Here the CDR3 DNA reads TGCGCCAGCAGCCGGGCGGGACAGGGGGACCCTTATGGCTACACCTTC.

The J gene is TRBJ1-1, the V gene TRBV6-1, with no clear D. Trimming cost V 0 bases and J 4 bases, with 12 bases left between them. The CDR3 loop spans 15 amino acids. Germline CDR1 MNHNS, CDR2 SASEGT. The CDR3 coding sequence is TGTGCCAGCAGTGAAGCCCCCATTTCGGGCACTGAAGCTTTCTTT. This gives the protein CASSEAPISGTEAFF.

The CDR3 DNA sequence: TGTGCCAGTAGTATAGGTCGGAGGTCCCAAGCTTTCTTT. It specifies CASSIGRRSQAFF. The V and J genes are TRBV19 and TRBJ1-1; unclear D gene. CDR3 length: 13 amino acids. From germline, CDR1 is LNHDA and CDR2 SQIVND (reference sequence). V dropped 1 base and J dropped 9 bases, with 12 bases sitting between them.

This chain links TRBV30 with TRBJ1-5, with 7 bases aligning to TRBD1. Germline V lookup: CDR1 GTSNPN, CDR2 SVGIG (reference sequence). The CDR3 extends over 14 amino acids. Losses at the gene ends were 1 base for V and 4 bases for J; bases not matched to a gene: 4. The chain's CDR3 is CAWSADRLNQPQHF. For the CDR3, the DNA is TGTGCCTGGAGTGCGGACAGGCTAAATCAGCCCCAGCATTTT. The whole variable domain, remainder taken from reference TRBV30 and TRBJ1-5, is SQTIHQWPATLVQPVGSPLSLECTVEGTSNPNLYWYRQAAGRGLQLLFYSVGIGQISSEVPQNLSASRPQDRQFILSSKKLLLSDSGFYLCAWSADRLNQPQHFGDGTRLSIL.

V and J are TRBV12-3 or TRBV12-4 and TRBJ2-7; D unclear. This CDR3 contains 12 residues. The ends were cut back, 8 bases at V and 3 bases at J, with 11 bases in the middle. CDR3 residues: CASQDDRYEQYF. In nucleotides, the CDR3 is TGTGCCAGCCAGGATGACCGCTACGAGCAGTACTTC.

The chain joins TRBV19 to TRBJ1-2; 9 positions match TRBD1. V lost 5 bases, J lost 5 bases, and 12 bases stayed unmatched. Germline assignment: CDR1 LNHDA and CDR2 SQIVND (reference sequence). The CDR3 has 16 residues. The CDR3 loop is CASSPGQGAPKYGYTF. The CDR3, as DNA: TGTGCCAGTAGTCCGGGACAGGGTGCCCCCAAGTATGGCTACACCTTC.